This is a list of T cell receptor beta chains from one sample in a study of T cell responses to AZD1222 COVID-19 vaccine. The method was immunoSEQ multiplex PCR; TCRdb's version includes in-frame clones alone and lacks a portion of them. Altogether 80,000 to 90,000 clones are present, 90% being singletons, with the ten largest covering 5.4%. Sequencing was performed on peripheral blood, taken 28 days after the second AZD1222 dose. These receptors originate from an adult who received the AZD1222 COVID-19 vaccine. CDR3s include the opening cysteine and the closing phenylalanine or tryptophan. Each record gives: J gene, clone size, D gene, V gene, CDR3 DNA, CDR3 protein. The D gene is left open where the match is weak. Clone size is shown for a subset of rows, as once, few, many or a class of expanded clone.

>TRBJ2-7|.|.|TRBV7-2
TGTGCCAGCAGCTTATACTTCCAATACGAGCAGTACTTC
CASSLYFQYEQYF
>TRBJ1-1|.|.|TRBV6-6
TGTGCCAGCCGTCCCCATCCCGGCACTGAAGCTTTCTTT
CASRPHPGTEAFF
>TRBJ2-2|.|TRBD1|TRBV5-1
TGCGCCAGCAGCTTACAGGGGCTCTCCACCGGGGAGCTGTTTTTT
CASSLQGLSTGELFF
>TRBJ2-4|.|.|TRBV6-1
TGTGCCAGCAGTGAGGGCGGCCTCGGGGCGAACATTCAGTACTTC
CASSEGGLGANIQYF
>TRBJ2-3|.|.|TRBV10-1
TGCGCCAGCAGTGAGACAGGCCAGGGGAAGGCAGATACGCAGTATTTT
CASSETGQGKADTQYF
>TRBJ1-1|.|TRBD1|TRBV15
TGTGCCACCAGCAGAGCCGGGACAGGGCACACTGAAGCTTTCTTT
CATSRAGTGHTEAFF
>TRBJ1-2|.|TRBD1|TRBV6-5
TGTGCCAGCAGTTACTCGGACAGGGGGGGCTATGGCTACACCTTC
CASSYSDRGGYGYTF
>TRBJ1-2|once|TRBD1|TRBV28
TGTGCCAGCAGTTGGGACAGGGGGCGGTATGGCTACACCTTC
CASSWDRGRYGYTF
>TRBJ2-1|.|.|TRBV7-2
TGTGCCAGCAGCTCTCCTAGCGCTTACAATGAGCAGTTCTTC
CASSSPSAYNEQFF
>TRBJ1-1|.|.|TRBV6-2/TRBV6-3
TGTGCCAGCAGTTATGGGACTTTGGGAGCTTTCTTT
CASSYGTLGAFF
>TRBJ2-7|.|.|TRBV3-1/TRBV3-2
TGTGCCAGCAGCCAAGGTGTTTGGGGACGGAGACGACCAGCCCTCACCTGGCAGTACTTC
CASSQGVWGRRRPALTWQYF
>TRBJ1-5|.|TRBD1|TRBV7-2
TGTGCCAGCGATAGACAGGGAGGTTTCAATCAGCCCCAGCATTTT
CASDRQGGFNQPQHF
>TRBJ1-2|.|.|TRBV30
TGTGCCTGGAGTGTATCAGATACCCATGGCTACACCTTC
CAWSVSDTHGYTF
>TRBJ1-3|.|.|TRBV11-2
TGTGCCAGCACCAGGGTCGGGAATGCCGGAAACACCATATATTTT
CASTRVGNAGNTIYF
>TRBJ1-1|.|.|TRBV5-6
TGTGCCAGCAGCTTCGGCCCGGGGGGCACTGAAGCTTTCTTT
CASSFGPGGTEAFF
>TRBJ2-6|.|.|TRBV27
TGTGCCAGCAGTTCCCCTTTGCTGAGAGCCAACGTCCTGACTTTC
CASSSPLLRANVLTF
>TRBJ2-5|.|.|TRBV19
TGTGCCAGTAGTATAGGCCCCGCGACCCAGTACTTC
CASSIGPATQYF
>TRBJ1-2|.|TRBD1|TRBV28
TGTGCCAGCAGCGCTAGTATGACCGGGACAGGGAAGCGCGGCTACACCTTC
CASSASMTGTGKRGYTF
>TRBJ2-7|.|.|TRBV5-6
TGTGCCAGCAGCTTATCAGGGGGGTATGGATACGAGCAGTACTTC
CASSLSGGYGYEQYF
>TRBJ1-1|.|.|TRBV5-6
TGTGCCAGCAGCTTGGGGGTTAGGCGGGGCACTGAAGCTTTCTTT
CASSLGVRRGTEAFF
>TRBJ1-3|.|.|TRBV20-1
TGCAGTGCTATTAAGGGAAACACCATATATTTT
CSAIKGNTIYF
>TRBJ1-2|.|.|TRBV6-6
TGTGCCAGCACTGAGGGACTCCGAGATGGCTACACCTTC
CASTEGLRDGYTF
>TRBJ2-1|.|.|TRBV7-2
TGTGCCAGCAGCCCCAGAATCGGCGGGGCCGATGAGCAGTTCTTC
CASSPRIGGADEQFF
>TRBJ1-5|.|.|TRBV19
TGTGCCAGTAGTATAGACCCCGAACCGATTAATAGCAATCAGCCCCAGCATTTT
CASSIDPEPINSNQPQHF
>TRBJ1-2|.|.|TRBV7-2
TGTGCCAGCAGCTTAGGGTTGGAGGGGGATGGCTACACCTTC
CASSLGLEGDGYTF
>TRBJ1-2|.|.|TRBV1
TGCACCAGCAGCCACAGGGGTCGGGGCTACACCTTC
CTSSHRGRGYTF
>TRBJ1-5|.|TRBD1|TRBV6-5
TGTGCCAGCGGCTGGACAGGCGATAGCAATCAGCCCCAGCATTTT
CASGWTGDSNQPQHF
>TRBJ2-5|once|.|TRBV7-2
TGTGCCAGCAGCTTAGAGGGCGGGAAGAAACAAGAGACCCAGTACTTC
CASSLEGGKKQETQYF
>TRBJ2-2|.|TRBD1|TRBV28
TGTGCCAGCAGTCAGGACAGGGGCTTCACCGGGGAGCTGTTTTTT
CASSQDRGFTGELFF
>TRBJ1-1|.|.|TRBV7-9
TGTGCCAGCAGCTTAGAAGGCAGCCCACTATCAATGAACACTGAAGCTTTCTTT
CASSLEGSPLSMNTEAFF
>TRBJ1-5|.|TRBD1|TRBV5-6
TGTGCCAGCAGCCTACCAGACAGGGGGCCGGGTTCGTCCCAGCATTTT
CASSLPDRGPGSSQHF
>TRBJ2-2|.|.|TRBV11-3
TGTGCCAGCAGCAAAGACCCGCGGACGAACACCGGGGAGCTGTTTTTT
CASSKDPRTNTGELFF
>TRBJ2-7|.|TRBD1|TRBV5-4
TGTGCCAGCAGCCCCATCGGGACAGGGCTCTACGAGCAGTACTTC
CASSPIGTGLYEQYF
>TRBJ2-7|.|.|TRBV27
TGTGCCAGCAGTTCCCCGGCGGACAGTTCCTACGAGCAGTACTTC
CASSSPADSSYEQYF
>TRBJ2-3|.|TRBD2|TRBV14
TGTGCCAGCAGCCAAGACCAAGCGGGGGGGGTCACAGATACGCAGTATTTT
CASSQDQAGGVTDTQYF
>TRBJ1-1|.|.|TRBV6-5
TGTGCCAGCTTTAGGAAAATGAACACTGAAGCTTTCTTT
CASFRKMNTEAFF
>TRBJ1-2|.|.|TRBV6-5
TGTGCCAGCAGTTACAGGGCAGATAACTATGGCTACACCTTC
CASSYRADNYGYTF
>TRBJ2-3|.|TRBD1|TRBV6-2/TRBV6-3
TGTGCCAGCAGTCAGGGGGCGGTTACGCAGTATTTT
CASSQGAVTQYF
>TRBJ1-1|.|.|TRBV28
TGTGCCAGCAGGCCGGGGACTCCTGAAGCTTTCTTT
CASRPGTPEAFF